This is a list of T cell receptor beta chains from one sample in a study of beta chain features in type 1 diabetes. Clones were sequenced by immunoSEQ multiplex PCR, and TCRdb holds only the in-frame ones, with some missing. Among approximately 240,000 clones listed, roughly 16% were seen once. Source material: naive CD4+ T cells from blood. The receptors were gathered from a man aged 30 to 45 with type 1 diabetes. The CDR3 runs from the conserved cysteine through the conserved F or W.

V | CDR3
TRBV19 | CASSIDGLAGGPSSYNEQFF
TRBV7-9 | CASSPERVEYEQYF
TRBV29-1 | CSAGDFNYGYTF
TRBV5-1 | CASSLDQEAGEQYF
TRBV11-1 | CASSLAGPSSYNEQFF
TRBV4-1 | CASSQPGQGVGTQYF
TRBV5-1 | CASSLTLAASTDTQYF
TRBV10-3 | CAISGQGAGVEQYF
TRBV7-9 | CASRGAAAGETQYF
TRBV7-2 | CASSTDSYNEQFF
TRBV28 | CASREADGRYEEQYF
TRBV23-1 | CASSQSVGRPKKETQYF
TRBV7-2 | CASSSYSGQETQYF
TRBV5-1 | CASSSPGFYEQYF
TRBV7-2 | CASSLGQGATDTQYF
TRBV6-5 | CASSYPGYQETQYF
TRBV29-1 | CSVYDRKNIQYF
TRBV7-2 | CASSFATLHTDTQYF
TRBV29-1 | CSVADDTDTQYF
TRBV10-3 | CAISTSYEQYF
TRBV4-1 | CASSQTGIYEQYF
TRBV2 | CASSKQGHEQYF
TRBV5-1 | CASSRSETQYF
TRBV30 | CAWSGGTVSSYEQYF
TRBV20-1 | CSASDNEQFF
TRBV7-2 | CASSLSLAGNEQFF
TRBV28 | CAAATNKNIQYF
TRBV30 | CAWSGTSGRLYNEQFF
TRBV2 | CASTEGSAYNEQFF
TRBV9 | CASSVGQSSYNEQFF
TRBV5-1 | CASSQGQQETQYF
TRBV29-1 | CSVGGRARGNEQYF
TRBV11-2 | CASSWDSGNSPLHF
TRBV29-1 | CSAPTGVAGELFF
TRBV9 | CASSGRSQETQYF
TRBV6-5 | CASRGLAKNIQYF
TRBV6-5 | CASSSASGRDQETQYF
TRBV6-5 | CASSYGPGRQETQYF
TRBV7-9 | CASSLASGGDEQFF
TRBV30 | CAWSRTVVDTEAFF
TRBV4-2 | CASRATSGSGGEQFF